This entry lists 8 T cell receptor beta chains sequenced from one sample in a study of blood T cell repertoires in COVID-19. This table comes from immunoSEQ multiplex PCR, and its TCRdb copy is limited to in-frame clones, with some not included. The data contain about 240,000 clones, around 86% of them singletons. Sequencing used peripheral blood. Every receptor here comes from a woman aged 25 to 39 who had recovered from COVID-19.

The chain is built from TRBV21-1 and TRBJ1-4; TRBD1 reflects the table's D call only, with no check against the DNA. TRBV21-1 is a pseudogene. The CDR3 has 14 residues. The CDR3 DNA follows: TGTGCCAGCCGCCCAGGGACAGTGGATGAAAAACTGTTTTTT. Residues: CASRPGTVDEKLFF.

The chain has TRBV5-1 and TRBJ2-7; 11 nucleotides line up with TRBD2. CDR3 length: 15 amino acids. The germline gives CDR1 SGHRS, CDR2 YFSETQ. Trimming took 5 bases from V and 1 from J; bases not matched to a gene: 5. The CDR3 reads CASSLTSGGSYEQYF. The CDR3 bases are TGCGCCAGCAGTCTCACTAGCGGGGGATCCTACGAGCAGTACTTC.

The V gene is TRBV6-5, the J gene TRBJ2-7, with D maybe TRBD2 (6 bases). Germline CDR1 reads MNHEY; CDR2 reads SVGAGI. Trimming stripped 8 bases from V and 2 bases from J, with 16 bases between. CDR3 size: 14 residues. CDR3 sequence: CASAFYGGPYEQYF. As DNA, the CDR3 is TGTGCCAGCGCGTTCTACGGGGGACCCTACGAGCAGTACTTC.

Remarks on this clone: The junction differs from germline at one of its ends, possibly a read error. The chain recombines TRBV3-1 (or the pseudogene TRBV3-2) with TRBJ1-2, with 7 positions matching TRBD1. Germline CDR1 is LGHDT and CDR2 is YNNKEL (reference sequence). The CDR3 covers 13 residues. CDR3 DNA: TGTGCCAACAGCCATGAAGGGGGCGATGGCTACACCTTC. This gives the protein CANSHEGGDGYTF.

Note on this clone: Within the sample, other DNA sequences also encode this same CDR3. The chain carries TRBV6-2 or TRBV6-3 and TRBJ1-1, with a possible D match to TRBD1 (5 bases). With 1 base removed from V and 11 bases from J, the gap between germline ends came to 8 bases. CDR3 length equals 11 residues. CDR1 and CDR2 (germline): MNHEY, SVGEGT. CDR3 protein: CASSYWGGAFF. The DNA of the CDR3 is TGTGCCAGCAGTTACTGGGGGGGGGCTTTCTTT.

The table lists this clone with a few counts. The chain carries TRBV15 and TRBJ2-5, with D maybe TRBD1 (5 bases). Looked up from germline, CDR1 is LNHNV and CDR2 is YYDKDF (reference sequence). Trimming stripped 3 bases from V and 5 bases from J, with 22 bases between. The CDR3 is 17 amino acids. The CDR3 region has the DNA TGTGCCACCAGCAGGAACGCTATCGATCAGGGATACGAGACCCAGTACTTC. Encoded protein: CATSRNAIDQGYETQYF.

The chain links TRBV2 to TRBJ2-3; possibly TRBD2 for D (6 bases). Trimming shortened V by 6 bases and J by 5 bases, and 6 bases separated the two germline ends. The CDR3 is 11 amino acids. Germline CDR1 is SNHLY and CDR2 is FYNNEI. The CDR3, as DNA: TGTGCCAGCAGGGGGGGAGATACGCAGTATTTT. This translates into CASRGGDTQYF. Combining the CDR3 with reference TRBV2 and TRBJ2-3 gives the whole variable domain EPEVTQTPSHQVTQMGQEVILRCVPISNHLYFYWYRQILGQKVEFLVSFYNNEISEKSEIFDDQFSVERPDGSNFTLKIRSTKLEDSAMYFCASRGGDTQYFGPGTRLTVL.

The genes are TRBV4-2 and TRBJ1-2; 8 bases map to TRBD1. V was pared by 4 bases and J by 7 bases, with 8 bases of the junction left unmatched. Germline V gives CDR1 LGHNA, CDR2 YNFKEQ. The CDR3 loop spans 14 amino acids. The CDR3 nucleotides read TGTGCCAGCAGCCCGTACAGGGGGTTGGGTGGCTACACCTTC. It specifies CASSPYRGLGGYTF.